This T cell receptor (beta chain) was obtained from a study of T cells after yellow fever vaccination. Trimming took 5 bases from V and 0 from J, leaving 11 bases between them. Germline V gives CDR1 DFQATT, CDR2 SNEGSKA (reference sequence). This CDR3 is built from 14 residues. This clonotype was found many times. A universal primer site and UMIs were added as TCR cDNA was made by 5'RACE template switching. TCRdb itself ran the 5' RACE reads through MiXCR, one entry per CDR3 protein. The repertoire includes around 140,000 distinct CDR3 sequences, 6.5% to 8.5% of them detected once, and roughly 0.77% sits in the top ten.

Sequenced here: CD4+ T cells sorted from PBMCs, sampled 5 days after the yellow fever booster vaccination. The chain is built from TRBV20-1 and TRBJ2-1; D gene ambiguous. This receptor was taken from a man aged 25 to 40 who received the YFV17D yellow fever vaccine. The CDR3 reads CSALNPPSYNEQFF. The CDR3 coding sequence is TGCAGTGCTCTCAACCCCCCCTCCTACAATGAGCAGTTCTTC.